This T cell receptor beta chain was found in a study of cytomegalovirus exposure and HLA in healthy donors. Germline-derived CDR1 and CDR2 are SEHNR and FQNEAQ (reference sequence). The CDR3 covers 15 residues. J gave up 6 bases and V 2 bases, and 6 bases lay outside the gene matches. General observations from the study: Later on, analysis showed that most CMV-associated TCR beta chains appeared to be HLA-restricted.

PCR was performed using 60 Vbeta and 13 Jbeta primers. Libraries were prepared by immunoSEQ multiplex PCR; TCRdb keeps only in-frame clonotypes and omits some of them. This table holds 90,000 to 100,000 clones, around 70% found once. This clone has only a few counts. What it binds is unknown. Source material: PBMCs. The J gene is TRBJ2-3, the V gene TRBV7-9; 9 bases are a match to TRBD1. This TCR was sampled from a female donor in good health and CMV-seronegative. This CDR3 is CASSLHGQGWDTQYF. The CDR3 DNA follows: TGTGCCAGCAGCTTACACGGACAGGGGTGGGATACGCAGTATTTT.